Each of the 22 T cell receptor beta chains below was sequenced from the same sample in a study of radiation and T cells in renal cell carcinoma. Measured with immunoSEQ multiplex PCR; TCRdb has only the in-frame clones, and not every one. The sample lists 100,000 to 150,000 clones, 88% occurring once. This sample's time point: blood 2 weeks post-SBRT. Treatment denoted: 15 Gy SBRT to primary tumor, nephrectomy 4 weeks later. This sample comprised blood, obtained from a patient whose treatment included radiotherapy and nephrectomy. These receptors came from a woman between 65 and 79 years old with renal cell carcinoma.

The chain is built from TRBV6-5 and TRBJ1-2, with 7 nucleotides matching TRBD1. Trimming removed 5 bases from V and 11 bases from J; junction bases left unmatched: 11. Germline V gene sequence: CDR1 MNHEY, CDR2 SVGAGI. The CDR3 spans 13 residues. In DNA form, the CDR3 reads TGTGCCAGCAGTGGAATCCCAGGGGGGGGTTACACCTTC. This codes for CASSGIPGGGYTF.

The V and J genes are TRBV7-3 and TRBJ2-6; D may be TRBD1 (6 bases). Germline-derived CDR1 and CDR2 are SGHTA and FQGTGA. Trimming shortened V by 3 bases and J by 1 base, and 7 bases separated the two germline ends. The length of the CDR3 is 15 residues. CDR3 in amino acids: CASSFTGSGANVLTF. The DNA of the CDR3 is TGTGCCAGCAGCTTTACAGGGTCTGGGGCCAACGTCCTGACTTTC.

The chain is built from TRBV15 and TRBJ1-2; 7 nucleotides match TRBD1. The junction had 9 bases not matched to a gene; V was cut back by 4 bases and J by 1 base. The CDR3 runs to 16 residues. Germline loops: CDR1 LNHNV, CDR2 YYDKDF (reference sequence). Here the CDR3 DNA reads TGTGCCACCAGCAATACCGGGACAGCTTTTAACTATGGCTACACCTTC. Encoded protein: CATSNTGTAFNYGYTF.

The CDR3 DNA reads TGTGCCGGGAGGGCAGGATTGAACACTGAAGCTTTCTTT. As protein: CAGRAGLNTEAFF. The chain carries TRBV19 and TRBJ1-1; D uncertain. Germline lookup yields CDR1 LNHDA and CDR2 SQIVND (reference sequence). V was clipped by 11 bases and J by 0 bases, with 13 bases between them. The CDR3 totals 13 residues.

The gene calls are TRBV10-3 and TRBJ2-3, with 13 bases lining up with TRBD2. Germline-derived CDR1 and CDR2 are ENHRY and SYGVKD. The CDR3 length is 16 residues. J was trimmed by 1 base and V by 7 bases; bases with no gene match: 5. This CDR3 is CAINVGTSGGTDTQYF. CDR3 coding DNA: TGTGCCATCAACGTAGGGACTAGCGGGGGCACAGATACGCAGTATTTT.

The CDR3 region has the DNA TGTGCCAGCAGCGTAAGGGACGGAGGCTACGAGCAGTACTTC. Protein product: CASSVRDGGYEQYF. This chain uses TRBV9 with TRBJ2-7, with D perhaps assigned TRBD1 or TRBD2 (5 bases each). V lost 1 base and J 3 bases, leaving 11 bases between the germline ends. The CDR3 consists of 14 residues. The germline CDR1 and CDR2 sequences are SGDLS and YYNGEE.

The V and J genes are TRBV28 and TRBJ1-1; D might be TRBD1 (6 bases). V was clipped by 5 bases and J by 1 base, with 11 bases between them. The CDR3 has 14 amino acids. The germline V gene has CDR1 MDHEN and CDR2 SYDVKM. CDR3 nucleotide sequence: TGTGCCAGCAGTCTAGGGGGTAAGAACACTGAAGCTTTCTTT. Its protein product is CASSLGGKNTEAFF.

V and J are TRBV29-1 and TRBJ1-1; D call uncertain. Between the trimmed V and J ends, which lost 7 bases and 2 bases, there was a span of 5 bases. Per germline, CDR1 SQVTM and CDR2 ANQGSEA. The length of the CDR3 is 10 residues. DNA for the CDR3: TGCAGCGGGAGTAACACTGAAGCTTTCTTT. Amino acids: CSGSNTEAFF. Looking up the rest from reference TRBV29-1 and TRBJ1-1 gives the full variable domain: SAVISQKPSRDICQRGTSLTIQCQVDSQVTMMFWYRQQPGQSLTLIATANQGSEATYESGFVIDKFPISRPNLTFSTLTVSNMSPEDSSIYLCSGSNTEAFFGQGTRLTVV.

The chain recombines TRBV5-1 with TRBJ2-7, with 7 positions matching TRBD1. Germline lookup yields CDR1 SGHRS and CDR2 YFSETQ. J lost 1 base, V lost 0 bases, and 4 bases had no gene match. The CDR3 runs 15 residues. The CDR3 loop is CASSLGGQTSYEQYF. The CDR3 DNA reads TGCGCCAGCAGCTTGGGGGGACAGACTTCCTACGAGCAGTACTTC.

V and J are TRBV9 and TRBJ1-6, with 8 bases identical to TRBD1. CDR1 and CDR2 from the germline V gene are SGDLS and YYNGEE. V gave up 3 bases and J gave up 5 bases; unmatched junction bases: 10. CDR3 length: 17 residues. The CDR3 loop reads CASSARTGKGDNSPLHF. As DNA, the CDR3 is TGTGCCAGCAGCGCGAGGACAGGGAAGGGTGATAATTCACCCCTCCACTTT.

V is TRBV19 and J is TRBJ2-2; D remains ambiguous. CDR1 is LNHDA and CDR2 is SQIVND in the germline V gene (reference sequence). The CDR3 is made up of 14 amino acids. V was pared by 6 bases and J by 1 base, with 9 bases between. CDR3 amino acids: CASRTDKNTGELFF. CDR3 nucleotides: TGTGCCAGTAGAACCGACAAGAACACCGGGGAGCTGTTTTTT.

The chain recombines TRBV30 with TRBJ2-7; 8 bases agree with TRBD1. The length of the CDR3 is 15 residues. V shed 2 bases, J shed 6 bases, and the junction held 12 bases outside the gene matches. Germline V lookup: CDR1 GTSNPN, CDR2 SVGIG (reference sequence). The CDR3 loop reads CAWSLGGTGSVEQYF. CDR3 DNA sequence: TGTGCCTGGAGTCTCGGAGGGACAGGCTCCGTCGAGCAGTACTTC.

The J gene is TRBJ2-7, the V gene TRBV11-2; D might be TRBD1 (5 bases). Germline CDR1 and CDR2: SGHAT and FQNNGV. Deletions cut 7 bases from V and 5 bases from J, with 9 bases between. The CDR3 totals 11 residues. CDR3 loop: CASKGVDEQYF. The CDR3 coding sequence is TGTGCCAGCAAAGGGGTCGACGAGCAGTACTTC.

V and J are TRBV14 and TRBJ2-3, with D perhaps matching TRBD2 (6 bases). This CDR3 is 15 amino acids long. The V gene's germline CDR1 is SGHDN and CDR2 FVKESK. V dropped 4 bases and J dropped 1 base, with 12 bases sitting between them. The CDR3 sequence: CASSLTRGGTDTQYF. CDR3 coding DNA: TGTGCCAGCAGCCTGACGCGGGGCGGCACAGATACGCAGTATTTT.

This sequence joins TRBV29-1 and TRBJ1-2; tentative D call: TRBD1 (5 bases). The ends were cut back, 6 bases at V and 0 bases at J, with 11 bases in the middle. Germline-derived CDR1 and CDR2 are SQVTM and ANQGSEA. The CDR3 extends over 13 amino acids. The CDR3 sequence is CSVVTTANYGYTF. Written as DNA, the CDR3 is TGCAGCGTGGTGACGACAGCTAACTATGGCTACACCTTC.

This chain links TRBV14 with TRBJ2-3, with 9 bases identical to TRBD1. The length of the CDR3 is 18 residues. With 3 bases clipped from V and 2 bases from J, the junction kept 12 bases outside the gene matches. Germline-derived CDR1 and CDR2 are SGHDN and FVKESK. The CDR3 is CASSQGWDRASFTDTQYF. The DNA for the CDR3 is TGTGCCAGCAGCCAGGGATGGGACAGGGCAAGTTTCACAGATACGCAGTATTTT.

The rearrangement joins TRBV4-2 to TRBJ2-2; D ambiguous. This CDR3 is 18 amino acids long. The V and J ends lost 1 base and 0 bases respectively, with 15 bases between them. Germline CDR1 reads LGHNA; CDR2 reads YNFKEQ. The CDR3 sequence: CASSQVSRLAANTGELFF. The DNA for the CDR3 is TGTGCCAGCAGCCAAGTCTCTCGACTCGCCGCGAACACCGGGGAGCTGTTTTTT.

This clone was recorded only once. V usage is TRBV7-6 and J usage is TRBJ1-1; 8 positions agree with TRBD1. CDR3 length: 18 amino acids. The junction had 14 bases not matched to a gene; V was cut back by 5 bases and J by 0 bases. From germline, CDR1 is SGHVS and CDR2 FNYEAQ. The CDR3 reads CASSPPGDRLSMNTEAFF. CDR3 coding DNA: TGTGCCAGCAGCCCCCCGGGGGACAGGTTAAGCATGAACACTGAAGCTTTCTTT.

The chain links TRBV18 to TRBJ2-7, with 7 bases fitting TRBD1. The germline gives CDR1 KGHSH, CDR2 LQKENI. V lost 5 bases and J lost 0; bases outside the gene matches: 4. The CDR3 contains 14 residues. CDR3 protein: CASSRGQSSYEQYF. The CDR3 bases are TGTGCCAGCTCAAGGGGACAGAGCTCCTACGAGCAGTACTTC. Looking up the rest from reference TRBV18 and TRBJ2-7 gives the full variable domain: NAGVMQNPRHLVRRRGQEARLRCSPMKGHSHVYWYRQLPEEGLKFMVYLQKENIIDESGMPKERFSAEFPKEGPSILRIQQVVRGDSAAYFCASSRGQSSYEQYFGPGTRLTVT.

The chain has TRBV7-9 and TRBJ1-2, with 7 bases lining up with TRBD1. Trimming at V came to 2 bases and at J to 8 bases, leaving 11 bases not matched to a gene. Germline loops: CDR1 SEHNR, CDR2 FQNEAQ (reference sequence). This CDR3 is built from 15 residues. Here the CDR3 reads CASSLSDRVWLGYTF. In DNA, the CDR3 is TGTGCCAGCAGCTTATCCGACAGGGTTTGGTTAGGCTACACCTTC.

The genes are TRBV5-8 and TRBJ1-2; D gene uncertain. This CDR3 comprises 13 residues. Germline loops: CDR1 SGHTS, CDR2 YDEGEE. With 6 bases removed from V and 4 bases from J, the gap between germline ends came to 13 bases. The CDR3 DNA reads TGTGCCAGCACAGAAGGTAGGGCCTATGGCTACACCTTC. It codes for CASTEGRAYGYTF. Together with reference TRBV5-8 and TRBJ1-2, the CDR3 gives the full variable domain: EAGVTQSPTHLIKTRGQQATLRCSPISGHTSVYWYQQALGLGLQFLLWYDEGEERNRGNFPPRFSGRQFPNYSSELNVNALELEDSALYLCASTEGRAYGYTFGSGTRLTVV.

J is TRBJ2-5 and V is TRBV5-4, with D perhaps TRBD1 or TRBD2 (5 bases each). V was pared by 4 bases and J by 5 bases, with 18 bases between. Germline assignment: CDR1 SGHNT and CDR2 YYREEE (reference sequence). The CDR3 runs 15 residues. CDR3: CASSEGSGARETQYF. The CDR3 DNA sequence: TGTGCCAGCAGCGAAGGATCCGGGGCCCGGGAGACCCAGTACTTC.